Only a few counts were recorded for the clone carrying this T cell receptor (beta chain). Its cognate antigen is unknown. Extraction of RNA preceded its reverse transcription into cDNA, which served as the sequencing template. The table came from immunoSEQ multiplex PCR; TCRdb's copy has only in-frame clones and leaves some out. The sample lists roughly 280,000 clones; 60% were seen once. The treatment: oral pan-JAK inhibitor, 5-10 mg twice daily. Germline V gene data show CDR1 as MNHEY and CDR2 as SMNVEV (reference sequence). Trimming left V 6 bases short and J 3 bases short, with 12 bases between. This CDR3 has 14 amino acids. The sample is drawn from a study of CD8+ T cells in alopecia areata. General study points: Clonality exceeded that of normal scalp in lesional scalp, most notably in alopecia totalis/universalis.

This TCR came from a human donor with alopecia areata. This specimen was CD4+ T cells sorted from blood, taken at roughly week 53, from a patient treated with tofacitinib. The rearrangement uses TRBV27 and TRBJ1-5; D unclear. The CDR3 sequence is CASSSFPSNQPQHF. As DNA, the CDR3 is TGTGCCAGCAGCTCCTTCCCTTCCAATCAGCCCCAGCATTTT.